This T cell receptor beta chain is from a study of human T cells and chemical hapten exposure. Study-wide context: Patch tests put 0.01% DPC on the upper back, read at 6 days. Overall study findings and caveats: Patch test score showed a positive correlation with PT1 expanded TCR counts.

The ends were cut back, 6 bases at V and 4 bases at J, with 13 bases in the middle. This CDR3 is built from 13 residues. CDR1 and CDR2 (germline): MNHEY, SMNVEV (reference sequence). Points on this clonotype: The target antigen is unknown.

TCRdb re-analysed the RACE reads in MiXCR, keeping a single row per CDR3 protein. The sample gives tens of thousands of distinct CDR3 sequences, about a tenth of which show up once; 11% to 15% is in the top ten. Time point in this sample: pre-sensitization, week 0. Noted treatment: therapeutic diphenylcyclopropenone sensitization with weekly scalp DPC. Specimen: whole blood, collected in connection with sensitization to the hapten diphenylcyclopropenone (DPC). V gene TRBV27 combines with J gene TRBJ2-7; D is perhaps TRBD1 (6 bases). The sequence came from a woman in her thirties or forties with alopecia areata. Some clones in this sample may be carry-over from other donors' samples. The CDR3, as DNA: TGTGCCAGCAGACAGGGAAGTGGTTACGAGCAGTACTTC. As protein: CASRQGSGYEQYF.